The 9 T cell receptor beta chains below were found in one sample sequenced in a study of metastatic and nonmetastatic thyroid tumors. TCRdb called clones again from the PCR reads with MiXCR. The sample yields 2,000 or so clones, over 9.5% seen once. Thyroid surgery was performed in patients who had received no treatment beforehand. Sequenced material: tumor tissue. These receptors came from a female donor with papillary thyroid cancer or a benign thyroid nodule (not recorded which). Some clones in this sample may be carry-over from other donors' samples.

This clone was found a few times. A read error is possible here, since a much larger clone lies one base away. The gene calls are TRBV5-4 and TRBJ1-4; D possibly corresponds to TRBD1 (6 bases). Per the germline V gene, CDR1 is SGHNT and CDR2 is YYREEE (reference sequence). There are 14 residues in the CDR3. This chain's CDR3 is CAGSPDQGTEKLFF. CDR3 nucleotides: TGTGCCGGCAGCCCGGACCAGGGGACCGAAAAACTGTTTTTT.

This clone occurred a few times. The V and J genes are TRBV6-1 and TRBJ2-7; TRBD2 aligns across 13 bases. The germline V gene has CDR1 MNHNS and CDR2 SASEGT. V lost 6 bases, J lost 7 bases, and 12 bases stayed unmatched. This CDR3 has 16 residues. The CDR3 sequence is CASRTSGGNYELEQYF. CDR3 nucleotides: TGTGCCAGCAGGACTAGCGGGGGGAATTACGAGTTAGAGCAGTACTTC.

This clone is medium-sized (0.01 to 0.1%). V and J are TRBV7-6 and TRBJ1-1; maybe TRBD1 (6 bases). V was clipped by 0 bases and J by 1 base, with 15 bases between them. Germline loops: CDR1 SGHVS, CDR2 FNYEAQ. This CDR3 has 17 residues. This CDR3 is CASSLAGGRGRNTEAFF. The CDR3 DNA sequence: TGTGCCAGCAGCTTAGCGGGGGGGCGGGGAAGGAACACTGAAGCTTTCTTT. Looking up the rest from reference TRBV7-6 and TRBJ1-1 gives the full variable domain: GAGVSQSPRYKVTKRGQDVALRCDPISGHVSLYWYRQALGQGPEFLTYFNYEAQQDKSGLPNDRFSAERPEGSISTLTIQRTEQRDSAMYRCASSLAGGRGRNTEAFFGQGTRLTVV.

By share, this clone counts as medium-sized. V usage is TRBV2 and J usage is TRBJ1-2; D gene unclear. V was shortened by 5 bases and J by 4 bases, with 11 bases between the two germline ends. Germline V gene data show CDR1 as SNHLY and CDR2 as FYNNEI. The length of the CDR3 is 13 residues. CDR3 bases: TGTGCCAGCAGTACCGACGGCAGCTATGGCTACACCTTC. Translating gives CASSTDGSYGYTF.

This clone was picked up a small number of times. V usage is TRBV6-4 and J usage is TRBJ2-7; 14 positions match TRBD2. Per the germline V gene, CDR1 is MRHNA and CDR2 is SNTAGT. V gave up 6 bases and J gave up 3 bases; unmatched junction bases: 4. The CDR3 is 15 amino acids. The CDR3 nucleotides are TGTGCCAGCAGGACTAGCGGGGGGGGATACTACGAGCAGTACTTC. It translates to CASRTSGGGYYEQYF.

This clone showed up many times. CDR3 in amino acids: CASSLGDSRYYGYTF. CDR3 in DNA: TGTGCCAGCAGCTTAGGGGACAGCCGCTACTATGGCTACACCTTC. The rearrangement joins TRBV7-9 to TRBJ1-2; 7 bases are shared with TRBD1. Germline CDR1 and CDR2: SEHNR and FQNEAQ (reference sequence). The CDR3 consists of 15 residues. V dropped 1 base and J dropped 3; count of bases not matched to a gene: 5.

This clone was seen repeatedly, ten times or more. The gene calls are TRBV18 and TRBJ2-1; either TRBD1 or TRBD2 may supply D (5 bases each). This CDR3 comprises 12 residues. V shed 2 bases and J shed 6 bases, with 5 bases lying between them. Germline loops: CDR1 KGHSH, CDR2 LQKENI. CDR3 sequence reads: CASSPGTNEQFF. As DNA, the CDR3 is TGTGCCAGCTCACCAGGGACCAATGAGCAGTTCTTC.

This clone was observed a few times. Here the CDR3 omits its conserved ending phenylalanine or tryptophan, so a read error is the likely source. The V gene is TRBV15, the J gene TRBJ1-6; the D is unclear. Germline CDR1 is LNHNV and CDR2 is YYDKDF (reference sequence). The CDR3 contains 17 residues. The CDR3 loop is CATRRGRLFSTNSPLHS. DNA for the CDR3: TGTGCCACCAGAAGAGGGCGCTTGTTTTCTACTAATTCACCCCTCCACTCT.

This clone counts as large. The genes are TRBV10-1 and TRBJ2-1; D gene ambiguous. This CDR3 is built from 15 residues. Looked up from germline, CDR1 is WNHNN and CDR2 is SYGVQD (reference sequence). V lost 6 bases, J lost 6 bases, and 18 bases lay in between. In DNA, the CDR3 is TGCGCCAGCAGCTTGGGCCAGATAGCCTCCAATGAGCAGTTCTTC. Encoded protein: CASSLGQIASNEQFF.